One sample yielded the 31 T cell receptor beta chains listed below, sequenced in a study of CD8 T cells in Susac syndrome. RNA amounts of roughly 0.5 to 1 ug underwent reverse transcription with random hexamers. Using its own MiXCR run on the immunoSEQ multiplex PCR reads, TCRdb lists one record per CDR3 protein. In the table there are roughly 140,000 distinct CDR3 sequences, 90% to 95% of which are singletons. Sequencing used CD8+ T cells from PBMCs. These receptors originate from a human donor in good health.

The rearrangement links TRBV27 to TRBJ1-2; D call uncertain. The germline CDR1 and CDR2 sequences are MNHEY and SMNVEV (reference sequence). This CDR3 spans 12 amino acids. Deletions cut 3 bases from V and 8 bases from J, with 10 bases between. The CDR3 loop is CASSFRGKGYTF. The CDR3 coding sequence is TGTGCCAGCAGTTTCCGCGGAAAAGGCTACACCTTC.

The rearrangement uses TRBV27 and TRBJ1-2; weak D call: TRBD1 (5 bases). Between the trimmed V and J ends, which lost 2 bases and 5 bases, there was a span of 12 bases. The CDR3 length is 14 residues. Germline-derived CDR1 and CDR2 are MNHEY and SMNVEV (reference sequence). The CDR3 nucleotides are TGTGCCAGCAGTTTAATCCCAGGGAAGTATGGCTACACCTTC. The encoded protein is CASSLIPGKYGYTF.

The chain couples TRBV27 to TRBJ2-3; no reliable D call. V shed 5 bases and J shed 7 bases, with 7 bases lying between them. Per the germline V gene, CDR1 is MNHEY and CDR2 is SMNVEV (reference sequence). This CDR3 has 11 residues. The CDR3 DNA is TGTGCCAGCAGTGCTGGTTATACGCAGTATTTT. Translating it yields CASSAGYTQYF.

The chain joins TRBV7-9 to TRBJ2-7, with D possibly being TRBD1 or TRBD2 (5 bases each). CDR1 is SEHNR and CDR2 is FQNEAQ in the germline V gene (reference sequence). The CDR3 contains 15 residues. V was cut by 1 base and J by 2 bases, with 12 bases left in between. Here the CDR3 reads CASSLGVGAAYEQYF. Written as DNA, the CDR3 is TGTGCCAGCAGCTTAGGGGTCGGGGCTGCCTACGAGCAGTACTTC. Together with reference TRBV7-9 and TRBJ2-7, the CDR3 gives the full variable domain: DTGVSQNPRHKITKRGQNVTFRCDPISEHNRLYWYRQTLGQGPEFLTYFQNEAQLEKSRLLSDRFSAERPKGSFSTLEIQRTEQGDSAMYLCASSLGVGAAYEQYFGPGTRLTVT.

The J gene is TRBJ2-5, the V gene TRBV20-1; 8 bases fit TRBD2. This CDR3 has 15 residues. V trimming: 6 bases; J trimming: 0 bases; junction bases outside the gene matches: 9. CDR1 DFQATT and CDR2 SNEGSKA come from the germline V gene (reference sequence). CDR3 residues: CSATTSGNNQETQYF. The CDR3 DNA is TGCAGTGCAACAACTAGCGGCAACAACCAAGAGACCCAGTACTTC.

The genes are TRBV5-4 and TRBJ2-3; perhaps TRBD2 as D (6 bases). Trimming left V 2 bases short and J 4 bases short, with 11 bases between. The germline gives CDR1 SGHNT, CDR2 YYREEE (reference sequence). CDR3 length equals 14 residues. CDR3 bases: TGTGCCAGCAGCTTACCTGGAGGGGCAGATACGCAGTATTTT. This sequence encodes CASSLPGGADTQYF.

This rearrangement joins TRBV24-1 to TRBJ2-1, with 7 bases identical to TRBD1. The germline V gene encodes CDR1 KGHDR and CDR2 SFDVKD. The CDR3 loop spans 13 amino acids. With V trimmed by 6 bases and J by 6 bases, 4 bases remained unmatched. DNA for the CDR3: TGTGCCACCAGTACTTCAGGGGGCAATGAGCAGTTCTTC. Protein sequence: CATSTSGGNEQFF.

The chain links TRBV23-1 to TRBJ1-1; TRBD1 matches 10 bases. TRBV23-1 belongs to the ORF category, with a function that is uncertain. Trimming cost V 4 bases and J 0 bases; bases outside gene matches: 5. CDR3 length equals 16 residues. The CDR3 spells CASSRQGALMNTEAFF. The DNA of the CDR3 is TGCGCCAGCAGTCGACAGGGGGCGCTCATGAACACTGAAGCTTTCTTT.

The chain combines TRBV15 with TRBJ2-7; D remains unclear. Trimming removed 5 bases from V and 0 bases from J, with 11 bases in between. The CDR3 covers 14 residues. Germline CDR1 and CDR2: LNHNV and YYDKDF (reference sequence). In nucleotides, the CDR3 is TGTGCCACCAGCGGCAGGCCCCTCTCCTACGAGCAGTACTTC. It is translated as CATSGRPLSYEQYF.

This clonotype was observed a single time. The chain employs TRBV28 and TRBJ2-7; 7 bases fit TRBD1. Germline-derived CDR1 and CDR2 are MDHEN and SYDVKM. The junction had 4 bases not matched to a gene; V was cut back by 3 bases and J by 2 bases. The CDR3 runs to 14 residues. The CDR3 bases are TGTGCCAGCAGTTTCAGGGGGTGGACCTACGAGCAGTACTTC. It encodes CASSFRGWTYEQYF.

The gene calls are TRBV9 and TRBJ1-1; D remains unclear. The CDR3 consists of 14 residues. Trimming cost V 2 bases and J 4 bases, with 12 bases left between them. Germline V lookup: CDR1 SGDLS, CDR2 YYNGEE. Here the CDR3 reads CASSVGGRTTEAFF. The CDR3 DNA follows: TGTGCCAGCAGCGTCGGTGGGAGGACCACTGAAGCTTTCTTT.

This chain uses TRBV18 with TRBJ1-5, with 7 bases identical to TRBD1. In germline, CDR1 is KGHSH, CDR2 LQKENI. This CDR3 has 13 amino acids. The junction had 4 bases not matched to a gene; V was cut back by 8 bases and J by 3 bases. The CDR3 reads CASRTGPNQPQHF. In DNA form, the CDR3 reads TGTGCCAGCCGGACAGGCCCCAATCAGCCCCAGCATTTT.

The chain couples TRBV30 to TRBJ1-3; 7 nucleotides match TRBD1. CDR1 GTSNPN and CDR2 SVGIG come from the germline V gene (reference sequence). The CDR3 has 15 residues. V was pared by 3 bases and J by 3 bases, with 8 bases of the junction left unmatched. CDR3 in amino acids: CAWRWTGSYGNTIYF. The CDR3 bases are TGTGCCTGGAGATGGACAGGAAGCTATGGAAACACCATATATTTT.

The gene calls are TRBV7-9 and TRBJ2-7, with D possibly being TRBD2 (6 bases). The CDR3 totals 15 residues. Trimming left V 4 bases short and J 3 bases short, with 16 bases between. CDR1 SEHNR and CDR2 FQNEAQ come from the germline V gene (reference sequence). CDR3 residues: CASSSTGTQHYEQYF. The CDR3 nucleotides read TGTGCCAGCAGCTCGACCGGGACTCAACACTACGAGCAGTACTTC.

The rearrangement joins TRBV29-1 to TRBJ1-2; tentatively, D is TRBD1 (6 bases). Trimming removed 3 bases at V and 4 bases at J, with 15 bases between. CDR1 and CDR2 from the germline V gene are SQVTM and ANQGSEA. The CDR3 has 14 amino acids. The CDR3 is CSVDDGGTPYGYTF. Written as DNA, the CDR3 is TGCAGCGTTGATGATGGTGGGACACCCTATGGCTACACCTTC.

This clonotype has only one observation. V gene TRBV30 combines with J gene TRBJ1-1; D not resolved. Trimming pared 1 base from V and 7 bases from J, leaving 7 bases between. This CDR3 is 11 amino acids long. Germline CDR1 GTSNPN, CDR2 SVGIG (reference sequence). CDR3 loop: CAWSGGIEAFF. The CDR3 region has the DNA TGTGCCTGGAGTGGGGGTATTGAAGCTTTCTTT.

The chain is built from TRBV20-1 and TRBJ2-7; D is perhaps TRBD1 (5 bases). This CDR3 region has 15 residues. Trimming left V 0 bases short and J 3 bases short, with 15 bases between. Germline loops: CDR1 DFQATT, CDR2 SNEGSKA (reference sequence). The CDR3 DNA reads TGCAGTGCTAGAGATCTCGGAAGGCAGGGCTACGAGCAGTACTTC. Translated: CSARDLGRQGYEQYF.

The gene calls are TRBV7-9 and TRBJ1-2, with 7 nucleotides matching TRBD1. The V and J ends lost 4 bases and 8 bases, in that order; junction bases with no gene match: 13. CDR1 is SEHNR, CDR2 FQNEAQ, per germline (reference sequence). This CDR3 region has 15 residues. The CDR3 here is CASSYHGQDPGGYTF. CDR3 in DNA: TGTGCCAGCAGCTACCATGGACAGGACCCGGGAGGCTACACCTTC.

This clonotype showed up just once. The chain links TRBV7-9 to TRBJ2-5, with D unclear. The V end lost 4 bases, the J end lost 5 bases, and 14 bases lay between the germline ends. CDR3 size: 14 residues. Germline CDR1 is SEHNR and CDR2 is FQNEAQ (reference sequence). The CDR3 DNA follows: TGTGCCAGCAGCTCGGACGGTGGGTCGGAGACCCAGTACTTC. It is translated as CASSSDGGSETQYF.

This chain uses TRBV29-1 with TRBJ1-2; D remains ambiguous. Between the trimmed V and J ends, which lost 2 bases and 4 bases, there was a span of 11 bases. Germline V gives CDR1 SQVTM, CDR2 ANQGSEA. The CDR3 is 13 residues long. The CDR3: CSVEQDGRYGYTF. CDR3 coding DNA: TGCAGCGTTGAACAAGATGGGCGCTATGGCTACACCTTC.

The gene calls are TRBV9 and TRBJ1-1, with D unresolved. The V end lost 4 bases, the J end lost 7 bases, and 11 bases lay between the germline ends. The CDR3 is 12 amino acids. Germline assignment: CDR1 SGDLS and CDR2 YYNGEE. This CDR3 reads CASSPDENEAFF. The CDR3 DNA sequence: TGTGCCAGCAGCCCAGACGAAAATGAAGCTTTCTTT.

The rearrangement links TRBV19 to TRBJ2-7; D possibly matches TRBD1 or TRBD2 (5 bases each). V gave up 8 bases and J gave up 1 base, with 12 bases separating them. The CDR3 length is 13 residues. Germline V lookup: CDR1 LNHDA, CDR2 SQIVND (reference sequence). This CDR3 reads CASRRDASYEQYF. In nucleotides, the CDR3 is TGTGCCAGTCGCCGGGACGCTTCCTACGAGCAGTACTTC.

V usage is TRBV7-7 and J usage is TRBJ2-3, with TRBD1 identical over 8 bases. Germline V gene sequence: CDR1 SSHAT, CDR2 FNYEAQ (reference sequence). There are 14 residues in the CDR3. The V and J ends lost 5 bases and 2 bases, in that order; junction bases with no gene match: 3. The CDR3 spells CASSAGGLTDTQYF. DNA of the CDR3: TGTGCCAGCAGCGCAGGGGGCCTCACAGATACGCAGTATTTT.

This chain joins TRBV9 and TRBJ2-2; weak D call: TRBD2 (5 bases). Germline CDR1 is SGDLS and CDR2 is YYNGEE. The length of the CDR3 is 13 residues. V lost 0 bases and J 8 bases, leaving 8 bases between the germline ends. In DNA, the CDR3 is TGTGCCAGCAGCGTAGAGGACTTGGGGGAGCTGTTTTTT. It yields the protein CASSVEDLGELFF.

V gene TRBV5-1 combines with J gene TRBJ2-7; D is undetermined. The CDR3 has 12 residues. The V gene's germline CDR1 is SGHRS and CDR2 YFSETQ. V dropped 2 bases and J dropped 5 bases, with 8 bases sitting between them. The CDR3 here is CASSLRLDEQYF. The CDR3 DNA sequence: TGCGCCAGCAGCTTAAGACTCGACGAGCAGTACTTC.

This rearrangement joins TRBV6-5 to TRBJ2-6; no firm D call. Germline V CDR1 and CDR2: MNHEY, SVGAGI. The CDR3 contains 16 residues. The V and J ends lost 0 bases and 7 bases respectively, with 13 bases between them. CDR3 in amino acids: CASSYSRWSVANVLTF. The CDR3 nucleotides are TGTGCCAGCAGTTACTCGCGTTGGAGTGTAGCCAACGTCCTGACTTTC.

The CDR3 is CSIAGASSYNEQFF. CDR3 nucleotides: TGCAGCATTGCGGGGGCCAGCTCCTACAATGAGCAGTTCTTC. This rearrangement joins TRBV29-1 to TRBJ2-1, with a weak D call TRBD2 (7 bases). Germline lookup yields CDR1 SQVTM and CDR2 ANQGSEA. V was cut by 8 bases and J by 0 bases, with 14 bases left in between. CDR3 length equals 14 residues.

J is TRBJ2-7 and V is TRBV14, with D perhaps TRBD1 (6 bases). V shed 5 bases and J shed 0 bases, with 14 bases lying between them. The CDR3 runs 15 residues. Germline loops: CDR1 SGHDN, CDR2 FVKESK. The CDR3 DNA reads as TGTGCCAGCAGCTACAGGACAGAAAGCTCCTACGAGCAGTACTTC. This sequence encodes CASSYRTESSYEQYF.

The gene calls are TRBV15 and TRBJ1-1; the D is unclear. Germline V gene data show CDR1 as LNHNV and CDR2 as YYDKDF (reference sequence). The CDR3 covers 13 residues. Trimming stripped 5 bases from V and 4 bases from J, with 11 bases between. CDR3 DNA sequence: TGTGCCACCAGCGTTCACGGCGGCACTGAAGCTTTCTTT. It translates to CATSVHGGTEAFF.

The gene calls are TRBV20-1 and TRBJ2-1; a possible D gene is TRBD1 (6 bases). The germline CDR1 and CDR2 sequences are DFQATT and SNEGSKA (reference sequence). The CDR3 contains 14 residues. V lost 0 bases and J 4 bases, leaving 10 bases between the germline ends. The CDR3 coding sequence is TGCAGTGCTAGAGATTGGACAGCTTACAATGAGCAGTTCTTC. Amino acid sequence: CSARDWTAYNEQFF.

The chain recombines TRBV7-9 with TRBJ2-7; D gene ambiguous. V lost 5 bases to trimming and J lost 5 bases, with 13 bases between them. Germline V gene lookup returns CDR1 SEHNR and CDR2 FQNEAQ (reference sequence). The CDR3 runs 13 residues. CDR3 coding DNA: TGTGCCAGCAGCCTTACTAATGATGACGAGCAGTACTTC. It codes for CASSLTNDDEQYF.